These T cell receptor beta chains were read from a single sample in a study of T-cell memory formation after mild COVID-19. TCRdb re-derived calls from the 5' RACE reads in MiXCR, one entry per CDR3 protein. The data contain fewer than 200,000 distinct CDR3 sequences, under 15% of them seen just once; the ten biggest clones take up 2.5% to 4%. The sequencing sample was made of PBMCs or a T cell subset sorted from them (not recorded which). Every receptor here comes from a young man who had mild COVID-19 (a few samples of this study predate the infection). Cell type and time point are not known. Each CDR3 is given with its conserved first and last residue. The order of the fields is clone size, V gene, D gene, J gene, CDR3 DNA, CDR3 protein. D genes are given only for firm matches. For some rows the clone size is stated as once, few or many, or as a class when expanded; others skip it.

NA,TRBV6-6,NA,TRBJ1-3,TGTGCCAGCAGTTACGTTGCAGGGGGAAACACCATATATTTT,CASSYVAGGNTIYF
NA,TRBV20-1,TRBD1,TRBJ2-2,TGCAGTGCTCGTACAGGGGTCGGGGGGGAGCTGTTTTTT,CSARTGVGGELFF
few,TRBV5-1,NA,TRBJ1-2,TGCGCCAGCAGCTTGGGGGACAAAACTAACTATGGCTACACCTTC,CASSLGDKTNYGYTF
NA,TRBV4-2,TRBD2,TRBJ2-5,TGTGCCAGCAGCCAAGATCGGGCTAGCGGCCAAGAGACCCAGTACTTC,CASSQDRASGQETQYF
few,TRBV5-1,NA,TRBJ2-7,TGCGCCAGCAGCCCCAGGACGGACAACTACGAGCAGTACTTC,CASSPRTDNYEQYF
few,TRBV5-1,TRBD2,TRBJ2-7,TGCGCCAGCAGCGGTTCGGGGGGGCCCGCCGAGCAGTACTTC,CASSGSGGPAEQYF
many,TRBV7-2,NA,TRBJ2-4,TGTGCCAGCAGCATTGGAGGCATTCAGTACTTC,CASSIGGIQYF
few,TRBV10-3,NA,TRBJ1-6,TGTGCCATCAGTGAACAGGACGGGAATTCACCCCTCCACTTT,CAISEQDGNSPLHF
few,TRBV5-1,TRBD2,TRBJ2-3,TGCGCCAGCACAGCGGGGGGGCCCACAGATACGCAGTATTTT,CASTAGGPTDTQYF
NA,TRBV5-1,NA,TRBJ2-5,TGCGCCAGCAGCTTGGGCCAGGGACAGACCCAGTACTTC,CASSLGQGQTQYF
few,TRBV7-8,TRBD1,TRBJ2-1,TGTGCCAGCAGCTCCGCCGGGACAGGGACATCCGGTGAGCAGTTCTTC,CASSSAGTGTSGEQFF
NA,TRBV28,TRBD2,TRBJ2-2,TGTGCCAGCAGTTTAATTCCGGGACTAGCGGGGACCGGGGAGCTGTTTTTT,CASSLIPGLAGTGELFF
NA,TRBV5-1,NA,TRBJ1-4,TGCGCCAGCAGCTTGAGGGGGAGCCGAGAAAAACTGTTTTTT,CASSLRGSREKLFF
NA,TRBV25-1,NA,TRBJ1-1,TGTGCCAGCAGTGAACAGGGAACTGAAGCTTTCTTT,CASSEQGTEAFF
NA,TRBV6-6,NA,TRBJ2-3,TGTGCCAGCAGTTCCATATTGGATACGCAGTATTTT,CASSSILDTQYF
few,TRBV6-5,TRBD1,TRBJ2-7,TGTGCCAGCAGTTACTCCTACGACAGGGCCTACGAGCAGTACTTC,CASSYSYDRAYEQYF
NA,TRBV28,NA,TRBJ1-5,TGTGCCAGCAAAGAGGGGCCCAGCGGTCAGCCCCAGCATTTT,CASKEGPSGQPQHF
NA,TRBV7-9,TRBD1,TRBJ2-7,TGTGCCAGCAGCCCACGGACAGGGCGCTACGAGCAGTACTTC,CASSPRTGRYEQYF
NA,TRBV6-5,NA,TRBJ1-5,TGTGCCAACCGACTACACGGGGGCGCGGATCAGCCCCAGCATTTT,CANRLHGGADQPQHF
many,TRBV5-1,NA,TRBJ1-1,TGCGCCAGCAGCCAACAGGGCAGGAACACTGAAGCTTTCTTT,CASSQQGRNTEAFF
few,TRBV5-1,TRBD1,TRBJ2-1,TGCGCCAGCAGCTCGACAGGGGTTGAGGGCAATGAGCAGTTCTTC,CASSSTGVEGNEQFF
many,TRBV7-6,NA,TRBJ2-5,TGTGCCAGCAGCTTAGGCAGCAACCAAGAGACCCAGTACTTC,CASSLGSNQETQYF
few,TRBV7-9,TRBD2,TRBJ2-3,TGTGCCAGCGTCACCGGGACTAGCGGGGGGGCCGCAGATACGCAGTATTTT,CASVTGTSGGAADTQYF
few,TRBV27,TRBD1,TRBJ1-2,TGTGCCAGCAGTACCTATAAGACAGGGGCTAACTATGGCTACACCTTC,CASSTYKTGANYGYTF
NA,TRBV5-6,NA,TRBJ2-1,TGTGCCAGCAGCAGGGGGGGCGGACCCTACAATGAGCAGTTCTTC,CASSRGGGPYNEQFF
NA,TRBV29-1,NA,TRBJ2-5,TGCAGAGCGACTGGTGGGGTTTCCGAGACCCAGTACTTC,CRATGGVSETQYF
NA,TRBV7-2,NA,TRBJ2-4,TGTGCCAGCAGCTTGGGCTTAGGGGTAGCCAAAAACATTCAGTACTTC,CASSLGLGVAKNIQYF
few,TRBV30,TRBD2,TRBJ2-5,TGTGCCTGGAGTCGGCTAGCGGGGACGGGAGAGACCCAGTACTTC,CAWSRLAGTGETQYF
few,TRBV12-3/TRBV12-4,NA,TRBJ2-7,TGTGCCAGCAGTTTCTCGCCCGGGATCTACGAGCAGTACTTC,CASSFSPGIYEQYF
few,TRBV12-3/TRBV12-4,NA,TRBJ1-3,TGTGCCAGCAGCTTAGGCGACAGGAGCTCTGGAAACACCATATATTTT,CASSLGDRSSGNTIYF
NA,TRBV7-9,NA,TRBJ2-7,TGTGCCAGCAGCTCAGACAGGTTCTTGTACGAGCAGTACTTC,CASSSDRFLYEQYF
NA,TRBV28,NA,TRBJ1-5,TGTGCCAGCATCATGGGGGGTAGCAATCAGCCCCAGCATTTT,CASIMGGSNQPQHF
NA,TRBV7-9,NA,TRBJ2-3,TGTGCCAGCAGCGGTGGCGGGGTGTCAGGAGATACGCAGTATTTT,CASSGGGVSGDTQYF
NA,TRBV5-1,NA,TRBJ1-2,TGCGTCAGCAGCTTGGACGTTTTCCCAGGGGATGGCTACACCTTC,CVSSLDVFPGDGYTF
few,TRBV7-9,NA,TRBJ2-1,TGTGCCAGCAGCATCTCGACTGGAGAGCAGTTCTTC,CASSISTGEQFF
few,TRBV5-1,NA,TRBJ2-2,TGCGCCAGCAGCAACGGACATATCGCGAACACCGGGGAGCTGTTTTTT,CASSNGHIANTGELFF
few,TRBV28,TRBD1,TRBJ2-4,TGTGCCAGCAGCAGGACAGGCAAATTAGCCAAAAACATTCAGTACTTC,CASSRTGKLAKNIQYF
NA,TRBV10-3,TRBD1,TRBJ2-3,TGTGCCATCAGCTACAGGGGGTTGGGTACTGATACGCAGTATTTT,CAISYRGLGTDTQYF
many,TRBV5-1,NA,TRBJ1-3,TGCGCCAGCAGCTTGCACTCTGGAAACACCATATATTTT,CASSLHSGNTIYF
many,TRBV20-1,TRBD2,TRBJ2-1,TGCAGTGCAGAGCGGGGGGGCCACAATGAGCAGTTCTTC,CSAERGGHNEQFF
NA,TRBV20-1,TRBD2,TRBJ2-3,TGCAGTGCGCGGGGGGGCACAGATACGCAGTATTTT,CSARGGTDTQYF
few,TRBV6-2/TRBV6-3,NA,TRBJ2-7,TGTGCCAGCAGTTCACCTGGACAGCCACCCTACGAGCAGTACTTC,CASSSPGQPPYEQYF
few,TRBV7-6,TRBD2,TRBJ2-1,TGTGCCAGCAGCTTAGCGAGCGGAGCGGGGGGGCGGAATGAGCAGTTCTTC,CASSLASGAGGRNEQFF
NA,TRBV29-1,TRBD2,TRBJ2-1,TGCAGCGTTGCGTGGCTAGCGGGGGTCGGGGAGCAGTTCTTC,CSVAWLAGVGEQFF
NA,TRBV5-5,TRBD2,TRBJ2-3,TGTGCCAGCGAAAAAACTAGCGGCACAGATACGCAGTATTTT,CASEKTSGTDTQYF